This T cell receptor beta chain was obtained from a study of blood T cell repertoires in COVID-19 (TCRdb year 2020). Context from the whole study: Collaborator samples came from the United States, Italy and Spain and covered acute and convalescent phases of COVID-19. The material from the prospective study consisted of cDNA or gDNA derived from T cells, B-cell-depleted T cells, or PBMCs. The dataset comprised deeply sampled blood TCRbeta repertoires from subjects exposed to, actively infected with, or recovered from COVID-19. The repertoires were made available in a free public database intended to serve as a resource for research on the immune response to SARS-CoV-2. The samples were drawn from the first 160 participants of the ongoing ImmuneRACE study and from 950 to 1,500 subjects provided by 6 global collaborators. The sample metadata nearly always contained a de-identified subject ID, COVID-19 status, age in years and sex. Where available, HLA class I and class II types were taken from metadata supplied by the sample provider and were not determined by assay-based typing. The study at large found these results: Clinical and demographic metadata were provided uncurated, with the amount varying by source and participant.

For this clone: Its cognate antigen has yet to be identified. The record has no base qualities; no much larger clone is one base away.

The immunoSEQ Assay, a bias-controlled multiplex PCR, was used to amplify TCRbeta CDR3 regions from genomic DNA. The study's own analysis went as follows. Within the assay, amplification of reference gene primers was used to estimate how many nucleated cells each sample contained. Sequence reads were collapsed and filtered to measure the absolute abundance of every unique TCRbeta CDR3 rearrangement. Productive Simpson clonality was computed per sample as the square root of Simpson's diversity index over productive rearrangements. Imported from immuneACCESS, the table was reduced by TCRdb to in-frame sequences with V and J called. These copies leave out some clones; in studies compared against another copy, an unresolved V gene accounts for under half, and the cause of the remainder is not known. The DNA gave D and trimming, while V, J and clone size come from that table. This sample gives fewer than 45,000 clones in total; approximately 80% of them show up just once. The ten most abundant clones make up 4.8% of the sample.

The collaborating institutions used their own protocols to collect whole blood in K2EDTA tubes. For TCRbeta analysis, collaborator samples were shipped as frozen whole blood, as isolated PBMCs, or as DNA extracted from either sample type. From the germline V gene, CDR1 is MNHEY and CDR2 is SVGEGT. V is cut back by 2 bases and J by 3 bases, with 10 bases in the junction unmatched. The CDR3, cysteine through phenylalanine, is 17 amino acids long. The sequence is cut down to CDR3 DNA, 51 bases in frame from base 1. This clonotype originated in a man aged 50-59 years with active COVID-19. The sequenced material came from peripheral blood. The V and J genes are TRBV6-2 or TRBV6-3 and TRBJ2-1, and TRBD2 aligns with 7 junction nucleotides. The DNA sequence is TGTGCCAGCAGTTACGTAACGGGGGGACGATTCTACAATGAGCAGTTCTTC. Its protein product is CASSYVTGGRFYNEQFF.